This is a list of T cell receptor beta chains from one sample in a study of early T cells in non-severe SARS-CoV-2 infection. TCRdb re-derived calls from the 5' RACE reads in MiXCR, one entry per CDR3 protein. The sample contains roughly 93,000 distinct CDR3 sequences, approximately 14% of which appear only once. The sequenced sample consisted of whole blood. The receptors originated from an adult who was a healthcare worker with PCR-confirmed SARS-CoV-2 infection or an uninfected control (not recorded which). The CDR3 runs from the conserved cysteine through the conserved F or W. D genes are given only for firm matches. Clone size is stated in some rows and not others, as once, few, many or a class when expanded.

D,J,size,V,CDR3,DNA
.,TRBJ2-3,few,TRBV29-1,CSVEKTPRTDTQYF,TGCAGCGTTGAAAAGACACCTCGAACAGATACGCAGTATTTT
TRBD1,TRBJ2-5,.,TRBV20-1,CSAKFPGQGKETQYF,TGCAGTGCTAAATTTCCGGGACAGGGGAAAGAGACCCAGTACTTC
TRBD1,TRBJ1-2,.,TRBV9,CASSGDRASNYGYTF,TGTGCCAGCAGCGGAGACAGGGCCTCTAACTATGGCTACACCTTC
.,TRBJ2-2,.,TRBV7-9,CASTQQGNTGELFF,TGTGCCAGCACCCAACAGGGAAACACCGGGGAGCTGTTTTTT
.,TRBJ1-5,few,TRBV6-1,CASQLRGGQPQHF,TGTGCCAGCCAGCTAAGGGGCGGACAGCCCCAGCATTTT
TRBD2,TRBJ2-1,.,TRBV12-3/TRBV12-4,CASRKPMTSGGGEQFF,TGTGCCAGCAGGAAACCGATGACTAGCGGGGGCGGTGAGCAGTTCTTC
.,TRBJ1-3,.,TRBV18,CASSPGVGRNTIYF,TGTGCCAGCTCACCAGGTGTGGGGAGAAACACCATATATTTT
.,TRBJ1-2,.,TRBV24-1,CATSAGRLGYGYTF,TGTGCCACCAGTGCGGGACGCTTGGGGTATGGCTACACCTTC
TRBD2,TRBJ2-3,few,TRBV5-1,CASSSGLAGITDTQYF,TGCGCCAGCAGCTCTGGACTAGCGGGGATCACAGATACGCAGTATTTT
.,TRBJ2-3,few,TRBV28,CASSLFGGTTDTQYF,TGTGCCAGCAGTTTATTTGGGGGGACCACAGATACGCAGTATTTT
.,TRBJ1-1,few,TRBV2,CATSSGYSSEAFF,TGTGCCACCTCGTCCGGGTATTCGAGTGAAGCTTTCTTT
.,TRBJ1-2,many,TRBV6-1,CASNAGGAGYTF,TGTGCCAGCAACGCGGGAGGAGCTGGCTACACCTTC
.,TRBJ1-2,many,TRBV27,CASSLSSGYGYTF,TGTGCCAGCAGTTTGTCGTCGGGCTATGGCTACACCTTC
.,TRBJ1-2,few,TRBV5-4,CASSPPLGGGYTF,TGTGCCAGCAGCCCCCCCCTGGGAGGTGGCTACACCTTC
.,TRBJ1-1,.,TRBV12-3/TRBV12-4,CASTRRGVGTEAFF,TGTGCCAGCACCCGGAGAGGGGTCGGTACTGAAGCTTTCTTT
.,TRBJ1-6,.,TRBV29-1,CSAIQGPNSPLHF,TGCAGCGCGATACAGGGCCCTAATTCACCCCTCCACTTT
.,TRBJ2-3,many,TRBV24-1,CATSDLRGGLTDTQYF,TGTGCCACCAGTGATTTGAGGGGGGGACTCACAGATACGCAGTATTTT
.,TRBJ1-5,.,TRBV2,CASSEARPEPAAQPQHF,TGTGCCAGCAGTGAAGCGCGACCCGAACCCGCGGCCCAGCCCCAGCATTTT
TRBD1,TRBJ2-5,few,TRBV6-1,CASKTGAEETQYF,TGTGCCAGCAAGACAGGGGCGGAAGAGACCCAGTACTTC
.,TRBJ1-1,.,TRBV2,CASSIDRSGNTEAFF,TGTGCCAGCAGTATCGACAGGTCAGGGAACACTGAAGCTTTCTTT
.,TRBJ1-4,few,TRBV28,CASSLLPGGNGEKLFF,TGTGCCAGCAGTTTATTGCCCGGGGGGAATGGAGAAAAACTGTTTTTT
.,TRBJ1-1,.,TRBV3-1,CASSQDRREAFF,TGTGCCAGCAGCCAAGATCGCCGTGAAGCTTTCTTT
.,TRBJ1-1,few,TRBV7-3,CASSLTPENTEAFF,TGTGCCAGCAGCTTAACCCCAGAGAACACTGAAGCTTTCTTT
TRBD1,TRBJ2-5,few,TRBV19,CASSKNRGPKETQYF,TGTGCCAGTAGTAAAAACAGGGGTCCTAAAGAGACCCAGTACTTC
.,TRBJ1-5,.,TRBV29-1,CSAGQNNQPQHF,TGCAGCGCAGGACAGAACAATCAGCCCCAGCATTTT
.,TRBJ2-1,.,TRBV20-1,CSASTDEQFF,TGCAGTGCTAGCACGGATGAGCAGTTCTTC